These T cell receptor beta chains were read from a single sample in a study of blood T cells in healthy people across ages. TCRdb fed the 5' RACE reads into MiXCR, producing one record per CDR3 protein. The sample consists of about a million distinct CDR3 sequences, under 40% of them appearing once. The sequencing input was blood. Source of these receptors: a man between 18 and 35 years old in good health. The CDR3 runs from the conserved cysteine through the conserved F or W. Each record gives: V gene, J gene, D gene, clone size, CDR3 protein, CDR3 DNA. D genes are given only for firm matches. Size is stated for part of the rows, as once, few or many counts, or as a class when the clone is expanded.

TRBV12-3/TRBV12-4	TRBJ2-4	NA	few	CASSLVVGVNIQYF	TGTGCCAGCAGTTTAGTGGTGGGCGTGAACATTCAGTACTTC
TRBV15	TRBJ1-2	TRBD1	few	CATSIGTGVNYGYTF	TGTGCCACCAGCATTGGGACAGGGGTTAACTATGGCTACACCTTC
TRBV7-9	TRBJ1-5	NA	NA	CASSLIDQPQHF	TGTGCCAGCAGCTTAATAGATCAGCCCCAGCATTTT
TRBV4-3	TRBJ1-5	TRBD1	NA	CASSQEWGGQGVRQPQHF	TGCGCCAGCAGCCAAGAGTGGGGTGGGCAGGGGGTTCGACAGCCCCAGCATTTT
TRBV20-1	TRBJ2-1	TRBD1	many	CSALRRDRVGNEQFF	TGCAGTGCGCTACGCCGCGACAGGGTAGGGAATGAGCAGTTCTTC
TRBV27	TRBJ2-1	TRBD1	few	CASSIQGITYNEQFF	TGTGCCAGCAGTATACAGGGGATTACCTACAATGAGCAGTTCTTC
TRBV6-2/TRBV6-3	TRBJ2-7	NA	NA	CANSQRQEGKYEQYF	TGTGCCAACAGCCAACGGCAAGAAGGTAAATACGAGCAGTACTTC
TRBV10-3	TRBJ2-2	TRBD1	few	CAVTGGAFAGELFF	TGTGCCGTCACAGGGGGCGCATTTGCCGGGGAGCTGTTTTTT
TRBV10-3	TRBJ2-7	NA	few	CAISEGGDRTYEQYF	TGTGCCATCAGTGAGGGCGGCGACAGAACCTACGAGCAGTACTTC
TRBV27	TRBJ2-5	TRBD2	NA	CASSFDAGGMKYF	TGTGCCAGCAGTTTTGACGCGGGGGGGATGAAGTACTTC
TRBV15	TRBJ2-5	NA	NA	CATGNRRVSETQYF	TGTGCCACCGGGAATCGCCGGGTTTCGGAGACCCAGTACTTC
TRBV20-1	TRBJ2-7	NA	NA	CRGSEQYF	TGCAGAGGCAGTGAGCAGTACTTC
TRBV20-1	TRBJ2-2	NA	NA	CSAPLGGANTGELFF	TGCAGTGCGCCTCTGGGGGGAGCTAACACCGGGGAGCTGTTTTTT
TRBV7-9	TRBJ2-1	NA	NA	CASSTGLNYNEQFF	TGTGCCAGCAGCACTGGACTAAACTACAATGAGCAGTTCTTC
TRBV4-2	TRBJ1-5	NA	NA	CASSQDIFEGSNQPQHF	TGTGCCAGCAGCCAAGATATTTTTGAGGGCTCCAATCAGCCCCAGCATTTT
TRBV6-5	TRBJ1-2	NA	NA	CASSRPNYGYTF	TGTGCCAGCAGCCGGCCTAACTATGGCTACACCTTC
TRBV7-2	TRBJ1-4	NA	NA	CASSSNRRTDEKLFF	TGTGCCAGCAGCTCCAACCGAAGAACTGATGAAAAACTGTTTTTT
TRBV5-1	TRBJ1-6	NA	once	CASSLDGTGYNSPLHF	TGCGCCAGCAGCTTGGACGGGACTGGGTATAATTCACCCCTCCACTTT
TRBV29-1	TRBJ2-1	NA	once	CSVDGAGDPNEQFF	TGCAGCGTTGACGGGGCAGGGGATCCCAACGAGCAGTTCTTC
TRBV27	TRBJ1-5	NA	few	CASSGDKANQPQHF	TGTGCCAGCAGTGGAGACAAAGCCAATCAGCCCCAGCATTTT
TRBV20-1	TRBJ2-1	NA	few	CSARDPIPSSYNEQFF	TGCAGTGCTAGAGACCCGATCCCTAGCTCCTACAATGAGCAGTTCTTC
TRBV4-3	TRBJ2-2	NA	NA	CASSHPRRVFGELFF	TGCGCCAGCAGCCACCCCCGAAGGGTTTTCGGGGAGCTGTTTTTT
TRBV6-5	TRBJ1-4	NA	few	CASSYRVNANEKLFF	TGTGCCAGCAGCTACAGGGTCAATGCGAATGAAAAACTGTTTTTT
TRBV3-1	TRBJ1-4	NA	few	CASSQGGKLFF	TGTGCCAGCAGCCAAGGTGGAAAACTGTTTTTT
TRBV2	TRBJ2-5	TRBD2	few	CASSGGGVLETQYF	TGTGCCAGCAGTGGGGGGGGTGTTCTAGAGACCCAGTACTTC
TRBV7-9	TRBJ2-3	TRBD1	NA	CASSSQGRGTDTQYF	TGTGCCAGCAGCTCACAGGGGCGGGGCACAGATACGCAGTATTTT
TRBV4-3	TRBJ2-3	TRBD2	few	CASSQRHGGAADTQYF	TGCGCCAGCAGCCAACGCCACGGGGGGGCGGCAGATACGCAGTATTTT
TRBV29-1	TRBJ2-3	NA	few	CSVEAGDSTDTQYF	TGCAGCGTTGAAGCGGGGGACAGCACAGATACGCAGTATTTT
TRBV29-1	TRBJ2-1	TRBD2	few	CSVEEGTTEQFF	TGCAGCGTTGAAGAAGGGACTACCGAGCAGTTCTTC
TRBV10-3	TRBJ2-5	NA	NA	CAISESGRGLQYF	TGTGCCATCAGTGAGTCGGGAAGGGGCCTTCAGTACTTC
TRBV5-1	TRBJ2-1	TRBD2	NA	CASTASGGAYNEQFF	TGCGCCAGCACCGCTAGCGGGGGGGCTTACAATGAGCAGTTCTTC
TRBV20-1	TRBJ2-1	TRBD2	NA	CSARDEERGGPSSYNEQFF	TGCAGTGCTAGAGATGAAGAGCGGGGGGGACCAAGCTCCTACAATGAGCAGTTCTTC
TRBV7-9	TRBJ2-4	NA	NA	CASSLPNGGFIKNIQYF	TGTGCCAGCAGCTTACCAAATGGAGGGTTTATCAAAAACATTCAGTACTTC
TRBV5-6	TRBJ2-1	NA	NA	CASSLGGLTSYNEQFF	TGTGCCAGCAGCTTGGGGGGACTGACGTCCTACAATGAGCAGTTCTTC
TRBV4-1	TRBJ2-7	TRBD1	NA	CASSQVLAGGEQYF	TGCGCCAGCAGCCAAGTTCTGGCAGGGGGCGAGCAGTACTTC